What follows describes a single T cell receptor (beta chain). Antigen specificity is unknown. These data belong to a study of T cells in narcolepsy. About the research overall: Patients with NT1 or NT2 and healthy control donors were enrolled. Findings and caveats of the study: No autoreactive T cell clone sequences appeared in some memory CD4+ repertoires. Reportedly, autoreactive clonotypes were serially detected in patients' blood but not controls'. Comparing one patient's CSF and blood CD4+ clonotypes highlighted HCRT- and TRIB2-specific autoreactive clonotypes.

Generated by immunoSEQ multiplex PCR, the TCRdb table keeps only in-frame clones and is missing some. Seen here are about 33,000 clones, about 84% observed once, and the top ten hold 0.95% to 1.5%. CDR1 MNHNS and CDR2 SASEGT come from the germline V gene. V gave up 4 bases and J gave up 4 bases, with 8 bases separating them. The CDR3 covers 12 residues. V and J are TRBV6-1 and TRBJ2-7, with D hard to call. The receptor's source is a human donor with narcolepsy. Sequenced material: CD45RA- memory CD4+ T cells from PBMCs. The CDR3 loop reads CASSVHQYEQYF. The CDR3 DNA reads TGTGCCAGCAGTGTCCACCAGTACGAGCAGTACTTC.